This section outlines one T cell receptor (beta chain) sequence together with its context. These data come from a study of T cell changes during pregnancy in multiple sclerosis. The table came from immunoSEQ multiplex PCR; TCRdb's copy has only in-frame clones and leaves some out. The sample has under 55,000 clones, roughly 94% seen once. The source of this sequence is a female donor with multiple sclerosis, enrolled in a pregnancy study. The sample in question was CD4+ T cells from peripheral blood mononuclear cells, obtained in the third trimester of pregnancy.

CDR3 DNA sequence: TGTGCCAGCAGCTTCCTAGCGGGGGGGCTTGAGCAGTTCTTC. Protein sequence: CASSFLAGGLEQFF. The chain couples TRBV7-2 to TRBJ2-1; 12 positions agree with TRBD2. CDR3 length: 14 residues. CDR1 is SGHTA, CDR2 FQGNSA, per germline. V was clipped by 3 bases and J by 9 bases; unmatched bases: 3.